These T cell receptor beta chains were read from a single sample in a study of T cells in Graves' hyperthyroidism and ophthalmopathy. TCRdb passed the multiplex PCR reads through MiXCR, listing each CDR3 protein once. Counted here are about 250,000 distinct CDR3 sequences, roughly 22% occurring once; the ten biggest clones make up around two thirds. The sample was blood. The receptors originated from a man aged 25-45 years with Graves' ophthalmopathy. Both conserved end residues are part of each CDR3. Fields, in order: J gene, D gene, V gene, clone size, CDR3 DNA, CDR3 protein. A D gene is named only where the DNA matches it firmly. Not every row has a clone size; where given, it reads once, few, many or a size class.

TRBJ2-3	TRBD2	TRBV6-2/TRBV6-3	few	TGTGCCAGTACTAAGCGGGAGCGAACAGATACGCAGTATTTT	CASTKRERTDTQYF
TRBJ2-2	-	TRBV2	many	TGTGCCAGCAGTCTACAGGGTGGCGGGGAGCTGTTTTTT	CASSLQGGGELFF
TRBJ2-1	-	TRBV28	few	TGTGCCAGCACCCCCCCCAGCTCCTACAATGAGCAGTTCTTC	CASTPPSSYNEQFF
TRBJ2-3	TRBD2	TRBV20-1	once	TGCAGTGTTCTTCCGACTAGCGGGAGGGCCGTAGATACGCAGTATTTT	CSVLPTSGRAVDTQYF
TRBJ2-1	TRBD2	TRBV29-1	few	TGCAGCGCAGGGACTAGCGGAGAGGGTGAGCAGTTCTTC	CSAGTSGEGEQFF
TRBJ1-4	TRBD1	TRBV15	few	TGTGCCACCAGGGGACTGACAGGGAATAATGAAAAACTGTTTTTT	CATRGLTGNNEKLFF
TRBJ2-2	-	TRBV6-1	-	TGTGCCAGCGGTCGGGGGATAACAGCCGGGGAGCTTTTTTTT	CASGRGITAGELFF
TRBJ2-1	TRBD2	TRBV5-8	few	TGTGCCAGCAGCTTGGCTGGCGGGAGTAGGGTGAGTGAGCAGTTCTTC	CASSLAGGSRVSEQFF
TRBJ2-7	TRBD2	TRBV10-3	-	TGTGCCATCAGAAAAGGGACTAGCGGGCAAGGCTCCTACGAGCAGTACTTC	CAIRKGTSGQGSYEQYF
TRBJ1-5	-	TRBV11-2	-	TGTGCCAGCAGCTTAGATTGGTGGCAGCCCCAGCATTTT	CASSLDWWQPQHF
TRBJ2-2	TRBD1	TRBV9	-	TGTGCCAGCAGCGTCAGAGGACAGGGAACTCCCGGGGAGCTGTTTTTT	CASSVRGQGTPGELFF
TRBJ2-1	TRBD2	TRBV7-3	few	TGTGCCAGCAGCACCTTACTAGCGGCCTCCTACAATGAGCAGTTCTTC	CASSTLLAASYNEQFF
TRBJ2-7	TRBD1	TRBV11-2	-	TGTGCCAGCAGCTTAGCTAGACAGGGCCACGAGCAGTACTTC	CASSLARQGHEQYF
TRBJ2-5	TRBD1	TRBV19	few	TGTGCCAGTAGTAGGGACAGGGAATGGGAGACCCAGTACTTC	CASSRDREWETQYF
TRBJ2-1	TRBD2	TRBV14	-	TGTGCCAGCAGCCTCGGGGGTGGGAGGGTGTTCTACAATGAGCAGTTCTTC	CASSLGGGRVFYNEQFF
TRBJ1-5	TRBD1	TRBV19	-	TGTGCCAGTAGCCCGACAGGGGGGACCAATCAGCCCCAGCATTTT	CASSPTGGTNQPQHF
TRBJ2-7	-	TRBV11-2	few	TGTGCCAGCAGCTTGGATTGGACTACCGAGCAGTACTTC	CASSLDWTTEQYF
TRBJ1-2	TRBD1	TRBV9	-	TGTGCCAGCACCCCGGGACAGGGATCCTATGGCTACACCTTC	CASTPGQGSYGYTF
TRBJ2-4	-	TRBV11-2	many	TGTGCCAGCAGCTCGTCCGTGGGATTGGAAAACATTCAGTACTTC	CASSSSVGLENIQYF
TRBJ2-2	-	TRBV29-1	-	TGCAGCGTCCCCGTTAGCGGCGGTACCGGGGAGCTGTTTTTT	CSVPVSGGTGELFF
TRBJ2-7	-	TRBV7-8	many	TGTGCCAGCAGCTTCCGGGGGAGCCAAGGGGAGCAGTACTTC	CASSFRGSQGEQYF
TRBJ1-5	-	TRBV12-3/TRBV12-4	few	TGTGCCAGCAGCGAGTCCGGGGATAGCAATCAGCCCCAGCATTTT	CASSESGDSNQPQHF
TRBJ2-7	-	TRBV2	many	TGTGCGGGCAAGGAATTTATCTCCTACGAGCAGTACTTC	CAGKEFISYEQYF
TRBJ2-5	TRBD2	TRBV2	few	TGTGCCAGCAGTGAGCCTAGCGGTTTGGGGGAGACCCAGTACTTC	CASSEPSGLGETQYF
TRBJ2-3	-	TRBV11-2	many	TGTGCCAGCAGCCTCGGGACAACCGTGAACACAGATACGCAGTATTTT	CASSLGTTVNTDTQYF
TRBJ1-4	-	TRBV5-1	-	TGCGCCAGCAGCTCGGAGGGGGTCGGGGAAAAACTGTTTTTT	CASSSEGVGEKLFF
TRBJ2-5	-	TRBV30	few	TGTGCCTGGAGGACACCCCCGAAAGAGACCCAGTACTTC	CAWRTPPKETQYF
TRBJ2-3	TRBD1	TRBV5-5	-	TGTGCCAGCAGCTTGGCGACAGGGTATACGCAGTATTTT	CASSLATGYTQYF
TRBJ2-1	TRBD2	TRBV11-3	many	TGTGCCAGCAGCTTAGAGGGCGGGGGCTCCTACAATGAGCAGTTCTTC	CASSLEGGGSYNEQFF
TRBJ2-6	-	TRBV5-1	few	TGCGCCAGCAGCCCCCCCCGGTCGGGCGGCTCTGGGGCCAACGTCCTGACTTTC	CASSPPRSGGSGANVLTF
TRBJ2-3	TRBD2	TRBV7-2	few	TGTGCCAGCAGCTTACGAGGGACTAGCGGGAGGGCGTGGACAGATACGCAGTATTTT	CASSLRGTSGRAWTDTQYF
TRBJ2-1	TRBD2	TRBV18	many	TGTGCCAGCTCACCACCTTCTAGCGGTACTTACAATGAGCAGTTCTTC	CASSPPSSGTYNEQFF
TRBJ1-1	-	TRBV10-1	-	TGCGCCAGCAGTGAGTCCTGGGGCACTGAAGCTTTCTTT	CASSESWGTEAFF
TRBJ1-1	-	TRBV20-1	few	TGCAGTGCTAGATTGACGGGAACTGAAGCTTTCTTT	CSARLTGTEAFF
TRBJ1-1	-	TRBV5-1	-	TGCGCCAGCAGCTCCCCCGTGGGCACTGAAGCTTTCTTT	CASSSPVGTEAFF
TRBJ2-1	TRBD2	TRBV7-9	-	TGTGCCAGCAGCGTAGGCGGACTAGCCGACTCCTACAATGAGCAGTTCTTC	CASSVGGLADSYNEQFF
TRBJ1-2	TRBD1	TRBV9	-	TGTGCCAGCAGCCCCCAGGACAGGGTATATCGCTATGGCTACACCTTC	CASSPQDRVYRYGYTF
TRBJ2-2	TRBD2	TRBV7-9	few	TGTGCCAGCAGCTCATTAGCGGGAGGTGCGGGGGAGCTGTTTTTT	CASSSLAGGAGELFF
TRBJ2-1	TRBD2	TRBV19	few	TGTGCCAGTAGTATTGTAGCGGGTATCTATGAGCAGTTCTTC	CASSIVAGIYEQFF
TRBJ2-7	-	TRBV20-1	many	TGCAGTGCTAGAGATGGAGGACACTCCACCTACGAGCAGTACTTC	CSARDGGHSTYEQYF
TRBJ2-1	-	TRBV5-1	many	TGCGCCAGCAGCTTTAGGAGGGAACGGAACGTCGACAATGAGCAGTTCTTC	CASSFRRERNVDNEQFF
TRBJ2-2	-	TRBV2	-	TGTGCCAGCAGTGAAAGGGGGCTAGCGGCCGGGGAGCTGTTTTTT	CASSERGLAAGELFF
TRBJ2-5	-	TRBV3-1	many	TGTGCCAGCAGCCAAGATGTGGTATTGGAGACCCAGTACTTC	CASSQDVVLETQYF
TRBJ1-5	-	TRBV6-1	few	TGTGCCAGCTACAGGGACGTGGGGCAGCCCCAGCATTTT	CASYRDVGQPQHF
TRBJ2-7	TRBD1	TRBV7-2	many	TGTGCCAGCAGCCTGACAGGGGCCCAGCAGTACTTC	CASSLTGAQQYF
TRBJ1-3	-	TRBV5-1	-	TGCGCCAGCAGCTTGGAGTCAGGGATCGGAAACACCATATATTTT	CASSLESGIGNTIYF
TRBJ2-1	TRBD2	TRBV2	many	TGTGCCAGCAGATTACTAGCGGGAGACAATGAGCAGTTCTTC	CASRLLAGDNEQFF
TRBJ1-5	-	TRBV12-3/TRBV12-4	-	TGTGCCAGCAGTTTTTACGACAGCGCCAATCAGCCCCAGCATTTT	CASSFYDSANQPQHF
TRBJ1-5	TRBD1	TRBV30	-	TGTGCCTGGAGTGTAGGCGGGGACAGGTTAAATCAGCCCCAGCATTTT	CAWSVGGDRLNQPQHF
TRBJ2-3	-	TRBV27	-	TGTGCCAGCAGTCACGGAACAGGGGAGGGTCTCGTTAGCACAGATACGCAGTATTTT	CASSHGTGEGLVSTDTQYF
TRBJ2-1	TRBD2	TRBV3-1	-	TGTGCCAGCAGCCCGGGACTAGCGGGAGGCTATGAGCAGTTCTTC	CASSPGLAGGYEQFF
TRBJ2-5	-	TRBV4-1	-	TGCGCCAGCAGCCAGTTACTAGCACGGGAGACCCAGTACTTC	CASSQLLARETQYF
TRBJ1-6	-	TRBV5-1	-	TGCGCCAGCAGCCGAGGATCGGATAATTCACCCCTCCACTTT	CASSRGSDNSPLHF